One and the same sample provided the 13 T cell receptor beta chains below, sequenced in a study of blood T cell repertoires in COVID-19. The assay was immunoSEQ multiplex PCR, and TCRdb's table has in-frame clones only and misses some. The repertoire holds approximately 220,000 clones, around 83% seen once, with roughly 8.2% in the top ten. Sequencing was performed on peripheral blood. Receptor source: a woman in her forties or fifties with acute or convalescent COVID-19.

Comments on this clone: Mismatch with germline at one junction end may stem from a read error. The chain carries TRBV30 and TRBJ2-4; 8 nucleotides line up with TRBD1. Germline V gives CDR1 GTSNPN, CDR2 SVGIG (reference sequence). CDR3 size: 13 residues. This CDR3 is CAWTSGTGPAQDF. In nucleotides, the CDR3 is TGTGCCTGGACCTCAGGGACAGGCCCCGCTCAGGACTTC.

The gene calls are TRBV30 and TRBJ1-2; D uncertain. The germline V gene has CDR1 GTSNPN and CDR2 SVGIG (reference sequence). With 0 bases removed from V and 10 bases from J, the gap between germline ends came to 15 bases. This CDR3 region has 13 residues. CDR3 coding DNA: TGTGCCTGGAGTGTATCGGTACCCCCCCCCTACACCTTC. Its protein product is CAWSVSVPPPYTF.

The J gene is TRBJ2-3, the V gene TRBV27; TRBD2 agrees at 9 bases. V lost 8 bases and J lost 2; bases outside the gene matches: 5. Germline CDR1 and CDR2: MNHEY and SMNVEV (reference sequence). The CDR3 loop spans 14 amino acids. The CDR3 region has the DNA TGTGCCAGCTCACTAGCGGGCTACACAGATACGCAGTATTTT. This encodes CASSLAGYTDTQYF.

This CDR3 reads CASSFFTGTGYEQYF. CDR3 nucleotides: TGCGCCAGCAGCTTTTTTACGGGAACTGGCTACGAGCAGTACTTC. The rearrangement uses TRBV5-1 and TRBJ2-7; D may be TRBD2 (5 bases). Germline V gene sequence: CDR1 SGHRS, CDR2 YFSETQ. With 2 bases removed from V and 3 bases from J, the gap between germline ends came to 15 bases. The CDR3 is 15 amino acids.

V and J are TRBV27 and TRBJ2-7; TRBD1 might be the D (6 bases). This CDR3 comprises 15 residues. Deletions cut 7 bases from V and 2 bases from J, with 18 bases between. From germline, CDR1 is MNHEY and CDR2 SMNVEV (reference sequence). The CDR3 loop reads CASTLGAGVPYEQYF. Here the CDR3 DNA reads TGTGCCAGCACCCTGGGGGCAGGGGTCCCCTACGAGCAGTACTTC.

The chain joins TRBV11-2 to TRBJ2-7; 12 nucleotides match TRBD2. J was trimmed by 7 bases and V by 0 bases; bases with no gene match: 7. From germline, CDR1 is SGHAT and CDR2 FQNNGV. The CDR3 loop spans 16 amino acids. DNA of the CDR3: TGTGCCAGCAGCTTAGAATGGGGAGGACTAGCGGGAGAGCAGTACTTC. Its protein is CASSLEWGGLAGEQYF. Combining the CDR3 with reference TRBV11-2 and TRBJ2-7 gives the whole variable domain EAGVAQSPRYKIIEKRQSVAFWCNPISGHATLYWYQQILGQGPKLLIQFQNNGVVDDSQLPKDRFSAERLKGVDSTLKIQPAKLEDSAVYLCASSLEWGGLAGEQYFGPGTRLTVT.

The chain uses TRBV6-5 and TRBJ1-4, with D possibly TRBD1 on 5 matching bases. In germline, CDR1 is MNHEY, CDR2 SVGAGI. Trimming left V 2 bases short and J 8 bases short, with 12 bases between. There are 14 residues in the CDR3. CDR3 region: CASSYKGLGEKLFF. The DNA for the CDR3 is TGTGCCAGCAGTTACAAGGGGTTAGGGGAAAAACTGTTTTTT.

The CDR3 nucleotides read TGTGCCAGCAGCACACAGGGGGCTTCGGATGAAAAACTGTTTTTT. This encodes CASSTQGASDEKLFF. The J gene is TRBJ1-4, the V gene TRBV21-1; the table names TRBD1, a call not compared with the DNA. TRBV21-1 is a pseudogene locus. This CDR3 has 15 residues.

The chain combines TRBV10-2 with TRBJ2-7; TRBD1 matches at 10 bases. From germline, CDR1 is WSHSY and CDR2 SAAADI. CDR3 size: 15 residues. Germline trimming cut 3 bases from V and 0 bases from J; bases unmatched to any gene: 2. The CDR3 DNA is TGCGCCAGCAGTGACAGGGACAGGGGCTCCTACGAGCAGTACTTC. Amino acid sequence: CASSDRDRGSYEQYF.

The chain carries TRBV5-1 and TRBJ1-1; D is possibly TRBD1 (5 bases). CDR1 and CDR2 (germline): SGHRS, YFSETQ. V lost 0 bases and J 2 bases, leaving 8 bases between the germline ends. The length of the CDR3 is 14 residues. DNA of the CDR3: TGCGCCAGCAGCTTGGACAGGCGCAACACTGAAGCTTTCTTT. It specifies CASSLDRRNTEAFF.

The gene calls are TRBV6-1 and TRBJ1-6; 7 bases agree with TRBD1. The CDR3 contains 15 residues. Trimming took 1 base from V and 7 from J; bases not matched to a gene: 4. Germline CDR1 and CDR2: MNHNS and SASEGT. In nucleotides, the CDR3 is TGTGCCAGCAGTGAAGAAGCCAGGGGGAATTCACCCCTCCACTTT. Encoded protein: CASSEEARGNSPLHF.

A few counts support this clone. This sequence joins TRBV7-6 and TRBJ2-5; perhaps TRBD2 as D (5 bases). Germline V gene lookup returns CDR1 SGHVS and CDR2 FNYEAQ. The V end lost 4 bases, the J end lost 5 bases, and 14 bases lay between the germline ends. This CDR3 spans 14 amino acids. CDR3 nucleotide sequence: TGTGCCAGCAGCTCCCCATTGTCGGGGGAGACCCAGTACTTC. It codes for CASSSPLSGETQYF.

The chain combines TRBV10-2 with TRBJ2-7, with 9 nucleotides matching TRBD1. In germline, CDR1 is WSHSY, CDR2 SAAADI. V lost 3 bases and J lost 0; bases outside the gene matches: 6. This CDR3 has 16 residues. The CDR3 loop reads CASSDEGQGLSYEQYF. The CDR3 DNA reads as TGCGCCAGCAGTGACGAGGGACAGGGCCTCTCCTACGAGCAGTACTTC.